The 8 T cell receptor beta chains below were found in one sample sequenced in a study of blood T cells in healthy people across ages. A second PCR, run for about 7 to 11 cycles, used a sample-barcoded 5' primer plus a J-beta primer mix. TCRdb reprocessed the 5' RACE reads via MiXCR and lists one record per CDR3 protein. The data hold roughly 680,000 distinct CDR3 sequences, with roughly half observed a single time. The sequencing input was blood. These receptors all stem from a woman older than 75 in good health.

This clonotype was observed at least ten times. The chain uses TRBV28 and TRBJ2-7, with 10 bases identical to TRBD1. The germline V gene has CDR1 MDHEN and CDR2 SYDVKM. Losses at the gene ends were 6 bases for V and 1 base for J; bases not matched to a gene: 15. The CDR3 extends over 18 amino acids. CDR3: CASSHSTGGLYSSYEQYF. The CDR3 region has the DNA TGTGCCAGCAGCCACTCGACAGGGGGCCTATACTCTTCCTACGAGCAGTACTTC.

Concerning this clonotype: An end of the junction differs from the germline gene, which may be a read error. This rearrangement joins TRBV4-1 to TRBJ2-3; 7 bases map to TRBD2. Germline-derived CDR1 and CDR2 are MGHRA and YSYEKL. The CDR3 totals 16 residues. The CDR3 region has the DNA TGCGCCGGCAGCCAGGTTAATCTAGCGGCTACAGATACGCAGTATTTT. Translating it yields CAGSQVNLAATDTQYF.

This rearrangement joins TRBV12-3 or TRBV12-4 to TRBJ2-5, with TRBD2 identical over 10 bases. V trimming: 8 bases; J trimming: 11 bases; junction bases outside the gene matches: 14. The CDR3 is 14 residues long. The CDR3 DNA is TGTGCCAGCGGCGAGCGGGAGGGCCCTTCAGAGCAGTACTTC. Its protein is CASGEREGPSEQYF.

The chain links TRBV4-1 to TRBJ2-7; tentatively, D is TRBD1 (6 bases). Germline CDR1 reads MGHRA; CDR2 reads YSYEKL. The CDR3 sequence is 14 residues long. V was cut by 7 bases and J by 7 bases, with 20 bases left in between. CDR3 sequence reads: CASTTGYGDNEQYF. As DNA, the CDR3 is TGCGCCAGCACCACGGGGTACGGGGACAATGAGCAGTACTTC.

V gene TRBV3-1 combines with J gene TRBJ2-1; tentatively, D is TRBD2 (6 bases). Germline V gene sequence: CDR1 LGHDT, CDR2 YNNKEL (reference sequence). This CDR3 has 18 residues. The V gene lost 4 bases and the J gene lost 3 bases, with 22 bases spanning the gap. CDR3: CASSRKRLQGGIYNEQFF. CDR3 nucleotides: TGTGCCAGCAGCCGAAAAAGACTCCAAGGAGGGATCTACAATGAGCAGTTCTTC.

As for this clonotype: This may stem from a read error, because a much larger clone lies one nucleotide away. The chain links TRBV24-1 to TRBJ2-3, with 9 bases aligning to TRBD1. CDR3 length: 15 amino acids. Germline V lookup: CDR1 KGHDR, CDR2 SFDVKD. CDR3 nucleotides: TGTGCCACCAGTGAACCCGGGACAGGGTCAGAGACGCAGTATTTT. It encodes CATSEPGTGSETQYF.

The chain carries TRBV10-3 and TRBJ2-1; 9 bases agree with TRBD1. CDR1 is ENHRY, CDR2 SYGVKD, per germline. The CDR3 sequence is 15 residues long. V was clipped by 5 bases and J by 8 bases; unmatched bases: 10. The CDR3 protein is CAISNRDREGYEQFF. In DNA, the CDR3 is TGTGCCATCAGTAACCGGGACAGGGAAGGATATGAGCAGTTCTTC.

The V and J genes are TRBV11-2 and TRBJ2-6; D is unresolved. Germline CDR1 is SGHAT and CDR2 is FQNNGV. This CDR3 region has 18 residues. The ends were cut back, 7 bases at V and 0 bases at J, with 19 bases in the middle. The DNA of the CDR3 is TGTGCCAGCAAATACTTGGACGGAGATTCCTCTGGGGCCAACGTCCTGACTTTC. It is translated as CASKYLDGDSSGANVLTF.